This TCR beta chain was profiled in a study of blood T cell repertoires in COVID-19. Study at large: PBMCs, B-cell-depleted T cells, or T cells were the source of the cDNA or gDNA that made up the material.

Sequenced by immunoSEQ multiplex PCR; TCRdb stores in-frame clones only, minus some. Of about 140,000 clones in the sample, 65% to 85% were seen once. Trimming took 7 bases from V and 3 from J, leaving 16 bases between them. Germline assignment: CDR1 MDHEN and CDR2 SYDVKM. The CDR3 spans 15 residues. The chain carries TRBV28 and TRBJ1-5; D gene uncertain. Sequences were obtained from peripheral blood. The sequence was collected from a woman aged 55-69 years with acute or convalescent COVID-19. The CDR3: CASTTRSGNNQPQHF. CDR3 sequence (DNA): TGTGCCAGCACTACTAGGTCCGGGAACAATCAGCCCCAGCATTTT.